Below, one T cell receptor (beta chain) is given with its context. Preparation of the TCRbeta library used unique molecular identifiers. TCRdb re-derived calls from the PCR reads in MiXCR, one entry per CDR3 protein. The table records about 980,000 distinct CDR3 sequences, under 30% of them present only once. The data were obtained in a study of T-cell reconstitution after alpha-beta-depleted transplantation in children. The germline V gene has CDR1 SEHNR and CDR2 FQNEAQ (reference sequence). V lost 1 base to trimming and J lost 2 bases, with 9 bases between them. The CDR3 is made up of 14 amino acids.

The TCR sequence derives from a boy under two years old who had a stem cell transplant for SCID, so the T cells may come from the graft donor. The rearrangement links TRBV7-9 to TRBJ2-7; D might be TRBD2 (5 bases). The sequences come from PBMCs, mostly from graft donor cells, collected 360 days after TCRalphabeta/CD19-depleted stem cell transplant. CDR3 amino acids: CASSLDTSAYEQYF. CDR3 in DNA: TGTGCCAGCAGCTTAGATACTAGTGCCTACGAGCAGTACTTC. Full variable domain (rest looked up from reference TRBV7-9 and TRBJ2-7): DTGVSQNPRHKITKRGQNVTFRCDPISEHNRLYWYRQTLGQGPEFLTYFQNEAQLEKSRLLSDRFSAERPKGSFSTLEIQRTEQGDSAMYLCASSLDTSAYEQYFGPGTRLTVT.